Listed here are 21 T cell receptor beta chains from one sample, sequenced in a study of T cells in Graves' hyperthyroidism and ophthalmopathy. Researchers took RNA transcripts and amplified the TCR beta CDR3 regions from them. First-round RT-PCR targeting the TCR CDR3 was performed with the HTBI primer set. TCRdb ran MiXCR on the multiplex PCR reads and lists one entry per CDR3 protein. The table shows about 610,000 distinct CDR3 sequences, with more than 45% occurring only once. Sequenced: peripheral blood or thyroid tissue (not recorded which). These receptors were obtained from a woman aged 18-29 years with Graves' hyperthyroidism.

There are a few counts of this clonotype. This chain links TRBV18 with TRBJ2-2; no clear D. The germline V gene encodes CDR1 KGHSH and CDR2 LQKENI. Trimming took off 3 bases at V and 4 bases at J, with 9 bases between the two ends. The CDR3 loop spans 14 amino acids. CDR3 protein: CASSPLQVTGELFF. CDR3 nucleotide sequence: TGTGCCAGCTCACCTCTCCAAGTCACCGGGGAGCTGTTTTTT. Full variable domain (remainder filled in from reference TRBV18 and TRBJ2-2): NAGVMQNPRHLVRRRGQEARLRCSPMKGHSHVYWYRQLPEEGLKFMVYLQKENIIDESGMPKERFSAEFPKEGPSILRIQQVVRGDSAAYFCASSPLQVTGELFFGEGSRLTVL.

This rearrangement joins TRBV5-6 to TRBJ2-5, with TRBD2 matching 7 bases. Germline loops: CDR1 SGHDT, CDR2 YYEEEE. Trimming at V came to 10 bases and at J to 2 bases, leaving 5 bases not matched to a gene. This CDR3 is 12 amino acids long. The CDR3 protein is CAAGGWQETQYF. The DNA of the CDR3 is TGTGCCGCCGGGGGGTGGCAAGAGACCCAGTACTTC.

This clonotype was counted ten times or more. The V call is TRBV5-1, the J call TRBJ1-2; TRBD1 might be the D (5 bases). V lost 4 bases, J lost 5 bases, and 21 bases lay in between. The length of the CDR3 is 16 residues. Germline V lookup: CDR1 SGHRS, CDR2 YFSETQ. The CDR3 reads CASSPRIGWGKYGYTF. CDR3 nucleotide sequence: TGCGCCAGCAGCCCGCGTATCGGGTGGGGCAAGTATGGCTACACCTTC.

This clonotype came up many times. The chain carries TRBV2 and TRBJ1-3, with D perhaps TRBD1 (6 bases). V was trimmed by 4 bases and J by 7 bases, leaving 17 bases between them. CDR1 SNHLY and CDR2 FYNNEI come from the germline V gene. This CDR3 contains 15 residues. The CDR3 DNA sequence: TGTGCCAGCAGTGGAGAGGACAGCGCTTGGAACACCATATATTTT. Translated: CASSGEDSAWNTIYF.

This clonotype was recorded a few times. This chain's CDR3 is CASSPPDRYNEQFF. The CDR3 DNA sequence: TGTGCCAGCTCACCCCCGGATCGGTACAATGAGCAGTTCTTC. V and J are TRBV18 and TRBJ2-1, with D unresolved. Germline V gives CDR1 KGHSH, CDR2 LQKENI. Deletions cut 3 bases from V and 4 bases from J, with 10 bases between. The CDR3 covers 14 residues.

The chain employs TRBV7-2 and TRBJ2-7; 11 positions agree with TRBD2. Losses at the gene ends were 6 bases for V and 5 bases for J; bases not matched to a gene: 6. The CDR3 loop spans 14 amino acids. Germline V lookup: CDR1 SGHTA, CDR2 FQGNSA. CDR3: CASSKFSGGDEQYF. DNA for the CDR3: TGTGCCAGCAGTAAATTTAGCGGGGGGGACGAGCAGTACTTC.

This clonotype was detected only a few times. One end of the junction does not line up with germline, which may come from a read error. The chain recombines TRBV10-2 with TRBJ2-7, with D unclear. From germline, CDR1 is WSHSY and CDR2 SAAADI. This CDR3 comprises 11 residues. The CDR3 coding sequence is TGTGCCAGCAGTCAATTCTACGAGCAGTACTTC. Protein sequence: CASSQFYEQYF.

This chain links TRBV15 with TRBJ2-5; TRBD2 matches at 12 bases. After removal of 9 bases from V and 5 bases from J, the junction contained 7 bases not matched to a gene. Germline V lookup: CDR1 LNHNV, CDR2 YYDKDF (reference sequence). The CDR3 consists of 14 residues. CDR3 sequence (DNA): TGTGCCACTCAGACTAGCGGGAGAGGGGAGACCCAGTACTTC. Its translation: CATQTSGRGETQYF. Full variable domain (missing parts from reference TRBV15 and TRBJ2-5): DAMVIQNPRYQVTQFGKPVTLSCSQTLNHNVMYWYQQKSSQAPKLLFHYYDKDFNNEADTPDNFQSRRPNTSFCFLDIRSPGLGDTAMYLCATQTSGRGETQYFGPGTRLLVL.

Ten or more counts support this clonotype. The chain is built from TRBV20-1 and TRBJ1-5; the D is unclear. V gave up 6 bases and J gave up 0 bases, with 15 bases separating them. Germline V gene data show CDR1 as DFQATT and CDR2 as SNEGSKA (reference sequence). This CDR3 has 15 residues. CDR3 sequence reads: CSATEIPYSNQPQHF. CDR3 in DNA: TGCAGTGCAACAGAAATTCCTTATAGCAATCAGCCCCAGCATTTT.

The CDR3: CASSYSSGLSSYEQYF. The CDR3 bases are TGTGCCAGCAGTTACTCTAGCGGGCTGAGCTCCTACGAGCAGTACTTC. The V gene is TRBV12-3 or TRBV12-4, the J gene TRBJ2-7; 8 bases match TRBD2. V dropped 4 bases and J dropped 0; count of bases not matched to a gene: 8. This CDR3 spans 16 amino acids.

The rearrangement joins TRBV9 to TRBJ2-2; TRBD2 might be the D (6 bases). There are 15 residues in the CDR3. With 7 bases removed from V and 3 bases from J, the gap between germline ends came to 16 bases. The V gene's germline CDR1 is SGDLS and CDR2 YYNGEE. CDR3 loop: CASSPGTPDTGELFF. CDR3 coding DNA: TGTGCCAGCTCACCCGGGACTCCCGACACCGGGGAGCTGTTTTTT.

V is TRBV6-1 and J is TRBJ2-7; D is perhaps TRBD1 or TRBD2 (5 bases each). The CDR3 length is 16 residues. Germline V gives CDR1 MNHNS, CDR2 SASEGT. The V and J ends lost 10 bases and 0 bases respectively, with 22 bases between them. The chain's CDR3 is CATTTFRGRTSYEQYF. The CDR3 DNA reads TGTGCCACCACGACCTTCCGGGGCCGAACCTCCTACGAGCAGTACTTC.

The sample holds one count of this clonotype. The J gene is TRBJ2-1, the V gene TRBV29-1; 13 bases map to TRBD2. The DNA end favors TRBJ2-7, so the J call may be wrong. The CDR3 is made up of 19 amino acids. Germline CDR1 reads SQVTM; CDR2 reads ANQGSEA. The CDR3 coding sequence is TGCAGCGTCGTGCCTACTAGCGGGAGGGCCCTAAGCTCCTACAATGAGCAGTACTTC. Translation: CSVVPTSGRALSSYNEQYF.

Points on this clonotype: One junction end disagrees with the germline gene, perhaps due to a read error. The chain has TRBV10-2 and TRBJ1-5; TRBD1 matches at 7 bases. Germline V gene data show CDR1 as WSHSY and CDR2 as SAAADI. The CDR3 extends over 10 amino acids. The chain's CDR3 is CASSRGTDAF. CDR3 nucleotides: TGCGCCAGCAGTCGTGGGACAGACGCCTTT.

This chain joins TRBV10-3 and TRBJ2-7, with 9 bases that match TRBD2. Trimming cost V 6 bases and J 3 bases; bases outside gene matches: 15. The germline CDR1 and CDR2 sequences are ENHRY and SYGVKD. The CDR3 consists of 17 residues. The CDR3 region is CAISVQYETSGNYEQYF. Written as DNA, the CDR3 is TGTGCCATCAGCGTTCAGTATGAGACTAGCGGAAACTACGAGCAGTACTTC.

This rearrangement joins TRBV5-1 to TRBJ2-1; D gene uncertain. Germline V gene sequence: CDR1 SGHRS, CDR2 YFSETQ. V lost 0 bases and J lost 8, with 9 bases in between. The CDR3 consists of 13 residues. CDR3 sequence (DNA): TGCGCCAGCAGCTTGGTCGTAGGGCATGAGCAGTTCTTC. It encodes CASSLVVGHEQFF.

This sequence joins TRBV7-9 and TRBJ2-7; D ambiguous. From germline, CDR1 is SEHNR and CDR2 FQNEAQ (reference sequence). The V and J ends lost 6 bases and 4 bases respectively, with 13 bases between them. The CDR3 length is 13 residues. The CDR3 nucleotides are TGTGCCAGCAGTTTCTCGCGCGAATACGAGCAGTACTTC. This gives the protein CASSFSREYEQYF.

The CDR3 DNA reads TGCAGTGCTCGGACAGGGGGTTTAAGCAATCAGCCCCAGCATTTT. Protein: CSARTGGLSNQPQHF. The rearrangement links TRBV20-1 to TRBJ1-5; 10 nucleotides agree with TRBD1. The CDR3 is made up of 15 amino acids. The ends lost 5 bases at V and 1 base at J; junction bases unmatched: 5. CDR1 is DFQATT and CDR2 is SNEGSKA in the germline V gene (reference sequence).

There are many counts of this clonotype. J is TRBJ1-6 and V is TRBV5-1; D is perhaps TRBD1 (5 bases). This CDR3 has 16 amino acids. V was shortened by 5 bases and J by 7 bases, with 19 bases between the two germline ends. Germline V gives CDR1 SGHRS, CDR2 YFSETQ. In DNA form, the CDR3 reads TGCGCCAGCAGGGCCGGCGGAAGGGGAGGCAATTCACCCCTCCACTTT. This translates into CASRAGGRGGNSPLHF.

The genes are TRBV15 and TRBJ2-7; D unresolved. Germline CDR1 and CDR2: LNHNV and YYDKDF (reference sequence). The CDR3 is 14 residues long. V was cut by 1 base and J by 7 bases, with 14 bases left in between. The CDR3 region has the DNA TGTGCCACCAGCAGAGCTCAGCGCCTCAATGAGCAGTACTTC. Translation gives CATSRAQRLNEQYF.

This clonotype was observed a handful of times. This chain joins TRBV11-1 and TRBJ2-2; 9 bases map to TRBD1. The CDR3 has 17 residues. Germline assignment: CDR1 SGHAT and CDR2 FQDESV (reference sequence). V gave up 1 base and J gave up 5 bases; unmatched junction bases: 8. In DNA form, the CDR3 reads TGTGCCAGCAGCTTAGACCCTTCACAGGGGGCGACCGGGGAGCTGTTTTTT. Translation gives CASSLDPSQGATGELFF.